Listed below are T cell receptor beta chains from one sample, sequenced in a study of metastatic and nonmetastatic thyroid tumors. TCRdb recomputed clones from the PCR reads via MiXCR. The sample includes under 5,500 clones, about 33% of them seen just once. Sequenced material: adjacent normal tissue. The receptors come from a male donor with papillary thyroid cancer or a benign thyroid nodule (not recorded which). Some clones in this sample may be carry-over from other donors' samples. Both conserved end residues are part of each CDR3. Fields, in order: D gene, V gene, clone size, J gene, CDR3 DNA, CDR3 protein. D genes are given only for firm matches. Rows may omit the clone size; those that give it use once, few, many or a size class.

D gene: TRBD1
V gene: TRBV27
clone size: -
J gene: TRBJ1-1
CDR3 DNA: TGTTCCAGCAGTTTAGGCAGGGGGACTGAAGCTATGTTT
CDR3 protein: CSSSLGRGTEAMF

D gene: TRBD1
V gene: TRBV6-1
clone size: few
J gene: TRBJ1-6
CDR3 DNA: TGTGCCAGCAGACCCCCCGGGACAGCCACTTCACCCCTCCACTTT
CDR3 protein: CASRPPGTATSPLHF

D gene: -
V gene: TRBV27
clone size: few
J gene: TRBJ1-4
CDR3 DNA: TGTGCCAGCAGTTTAGGGGGGTCGACTAATGAAAAACTGTTTTTT
CDR3 protein: CASSLGGSTNEKLFF

D gene: TRBD1
V gene: TRBV11-1
clone size: -
J gene: TRBJ2-7
CDR3 DNA: TGTGCCAGCAGCCGCGGACAGGGGGTTCTGCGGGAGCAGTACTTC
CDR3 protein: CASSRGQGVLREQYF

D gene: -
V gene: TRBV20-1
clone size: medium-sized
J gene: TRBJ1-1
CDR3 DNA: TGCAGTGCTAAGGGGATTGTGGACACTGAAGCTTTCTTT
CDR3 protein: CSAKGIVDTEAFF

D gene: -
V gene: TRBV19
clone size: -
J gene: TRBJ2-3
CDR3 DNA: TGTGCCAGTTCCCAACTACTCGGATACACAGATACGCAGTATTTT
CDR3 protein: CASSQLLGYTDTQYF

D gene: -
V gene: TRBV24-1
clone size: -
J gene: TRBJ2-7
CDR3 DNA: TGTGCCACCAGCCCAGGGGACCTCTACGAGCAGTACTTC
CDR3 protein: CATSPGDLYEQYF

D gene: TRBD1
V gene: TRBV6-1
clone size: many
J gene: TRBJ2-2
CDR3 DNA: TGTGCCAGCAGTCCAGGACAGGGGATCACCGGGGAGCTGTTTTTT
CDR3 protein: CASSPGQGITGELFF

D gene: TRBD1
V gene: TRBV5-1
clone size: -
J gene: TRBJ1-2
CDR3 DNA: TGCGCCAGCAGCACCGGACAGGGAGACGGCTACACCTTC
CDR3 protein: CASSTGQGDGYTF

D gene: -
V gene: TRBV11-2
clone size: large
J gene: TRBJ2-7
CDR3 DNA: TGTGCCAGCAGCCCGACGGCAGACGAGCAGTACTTC
CDR3 protein: CASSPTADEQYF

D gene: -
V gene: TRBV6-6
clone size: few
J gene: TRBJ2-7
CDR3 DNA: TGTGCCAGCAGTTACTCGGGTGGGAGCGGATCCTACGAGCAGTACTTC
CDR3 protein: CASSYSGGSGSYEQYF

D gene: -
V gene: TRBV2
clone size: -
J gene: TRBJ2-1
CDR3 DNA: TGTGCCAGCAGGGGACTCTCCTACAATGAGCAGTTCTTC
CDR3 protein: CASRGLSYNEQFF

D gene: TRBD1
V gene: TRBV28
clone size: -
J gene: TRBJ1-1
CDR3 DNA: TGTGCCAGCAGGACAGGGATCATTTACTCGAACACTGAAGCTTTCTTT
CDR3 protein: CASRTGIIYSNTEAFF

D gene: TRBD1
V gene: TRBV2
clone size: few
J gene: TRBJ2-3
CDR3 DNA: TGTGCCAGCAGGGACGGACAGGGGGTAGATACGCAGTATTTT
CDR3 protein: CASRDGQGVDTQYF